The entry below describes one T cell receptor (beta chain). No antigen is known for it. The data stem from a study of early T cells in non-severe SARS-CoV-2 infection. Across the study: Sequencing input comprised bulk RNA from unsorted whole blood; chain pairing was not available.

This CDR3 is 14 amino acids long. The V and J ends lost 5 bases and 5 bases respectively, with 16 bases between them. The V gene's germline CDR1 is SGDLS and CDR2 YYNGEE. Points from the study as a whole: Private and CD4 specificities were missed by VDJdb matching, which favored anti-spike CD8 responses.

Attachment of unique molecular identifiers to individual cDNA molecules was performed. MiXCR, applied by TCRdb to the 5' RACE reads, yields one record per CDR3 protein. The table lists roughly 100,000 distinct CDR3 sequences, 10% to 15% of them singletons. The source material was whole blood. This chain uses TRBV9 with TRBJ1-1; possibly TRBD1 for D (6 bases). The receptor's source is an adult who was a healthcare worker with PCR-confirmed SARS-CoV-2 infection or an uninfected control (not recorded which). CDR3: CASSSTGFGTEAFF. The CDR3 DNA reads TGTGCCAGCAGTTCAACAGGGTTCGGGACTGAAGCTTTCTTT.